This T cell receptor (beta chain) emerged from a study of identical twins. The CDR3 covers 14 residues. Germline assignment: CDR1 DFQATT and CDR2 SNEGSKA (reference sequence). The ends were cut back, 3 bases at V and 0 bases at J, with 9 bases in the middle. TCRdb re-analysed the 5' RACE reads in MiXCR, keeping a single row per CDR3 protein. The sample holds just over 500,000 distinct CDR3 sequences, 20% to 25% seen once. This clonotype came up many times. This same sample was also taken into another study, of T cells expressing NK-cell markers.

Material for sequencing was CD4+ T cells sorted from blood. V and J are TRBV20-1 and TRBJ2-1, with D perhaps matching TRBD2 (5 bases). This TCR was recovered from a woman under 30 in good health. As DNA, the CDR3 is TGCAGTGCTAGCAGAGGGAGCTCCTACAATGAGCAGTTCTTC. As protein: CSASRGSSYNEQFF.